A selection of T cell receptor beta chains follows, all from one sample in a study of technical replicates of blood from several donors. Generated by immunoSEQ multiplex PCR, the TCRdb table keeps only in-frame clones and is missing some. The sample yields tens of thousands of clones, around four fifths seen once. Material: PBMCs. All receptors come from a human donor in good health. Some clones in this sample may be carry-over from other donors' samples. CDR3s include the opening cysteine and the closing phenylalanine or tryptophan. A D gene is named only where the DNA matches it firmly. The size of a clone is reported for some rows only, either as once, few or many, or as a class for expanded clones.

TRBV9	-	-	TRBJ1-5	CASSAEAPDQPQHF	TGTGCCAGCAGCGCCGAGGCCCCTGATCAGCCCCAGCATTTT
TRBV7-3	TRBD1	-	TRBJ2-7	CASSLGDRAAEQYF	TGTGCCAGCAGCCTAGGGGACAGAGCTGCTGAGCAGTACTTC
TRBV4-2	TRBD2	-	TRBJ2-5	CASSRASGVKETQYF	TGTGCCAGCAGCCGGGCTAGCGGGGTAAAAGAGACCCAGTACTTC
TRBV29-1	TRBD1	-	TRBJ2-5	CSADRAETQYF	TGCAGCGCGGACAGGGCGGAGACCCAGTACTTC
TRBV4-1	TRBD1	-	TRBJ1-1	CASSQVGQGGTEAFF	TGCGCCAGCAGCCAAGTGGGACAGGGGGGGACTGAAGCTTTCTTT
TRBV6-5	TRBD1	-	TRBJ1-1	CASSLQGEYTEAFF	TGTGCCAGCAGTCTACAGGGGGAGTACACTGAAGCTTTCTTT
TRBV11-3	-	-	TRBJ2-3	CASSSGTSTDTQYF	TGTGCCAGCAGCTCAGGGACAAGCACAGATACGCAGTATTTT
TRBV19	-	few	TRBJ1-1	CASRQTASMGNAEAFF	TGTGCCAGTAGGCAGACAGCCTCGATGGGCAACGCTGAAGCTTTCTTT
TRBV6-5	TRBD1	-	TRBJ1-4	CASSFTGGNEKLFF	TGTGCCAGCAGTTTCACAGGGGGGAATGAAAAACTGTTTTTT
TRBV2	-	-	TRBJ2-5	CASSEAAGRGQETQYF	TGTGCCAGCAGTGAAGCTGCGGGCCGGGGCCAAGAGACCCAGTACTTC
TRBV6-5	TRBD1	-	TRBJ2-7	CASSYSPGQGTYEQYF	TGTGCCAGCAGTTACTCCCCGGGACAGGGGACCTACGAGCAGTACTTC
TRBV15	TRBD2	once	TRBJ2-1	CATSRSGGVGNEQFF	TGTGCCACCAGCAGAAGCGGGGGGGTGGGCAATGAGCAGTTCTTC
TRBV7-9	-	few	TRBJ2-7	CASSSEAEYEQYF	TGTGCCAGCAGCTCCGAGGCAGAGTACGAGCAGTACTTC
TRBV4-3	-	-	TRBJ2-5	CASSQDPGDAQETQYF	TGCGCCAGCAGCCAAGATCCGGGAGACGCGCAAGAGACCCAGTACTTC
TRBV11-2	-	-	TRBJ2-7	CASSLNQDVDSSYEQYF	TGTGCCAGCAGCTTAAATCAGGATGTGGACAGCTCCTACGAGCAGTACTTC
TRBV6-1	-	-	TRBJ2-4	CASSGRDMAKNIQYF	TGTGCCAGCAGTGGACGGGATATGGCCAAAAACATTCAGTACTTC
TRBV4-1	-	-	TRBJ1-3	CASSQEYQPGMVTGNTIYF	TGCGCCAGCAGCCAAGAGTATCAGCCGGGTATGGTGACTGGAAACACCATATATTTT
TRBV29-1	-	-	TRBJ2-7	CSVEDQLQYF	TGCAGCGTTGAAGATCAGTTGCAGTACTTC
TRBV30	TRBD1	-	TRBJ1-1	CAWSVPGTGGTEAFF	TGTGCCTGGAGTGTACCCGGGACAGGGGGCACTGAAGCTTTCTTT
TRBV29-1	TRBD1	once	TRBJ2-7	CSVEVTGPRYEQYF	TGCAGCGTTGAAGTGACAGGGCCCCGCTACGAGCAGTACTTC
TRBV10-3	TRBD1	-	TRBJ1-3	CAISDPTGTGNTIYF	TGTGCCATCAGTGACCCGACAGGGACTGGAAACACCATATATTTT
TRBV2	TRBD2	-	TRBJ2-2	CASSFRSGGGTGELFF	TGTGCCAGCAGTTTCCGATCGGGGGGGGGCACCGGGGAGCTGTTTTTT
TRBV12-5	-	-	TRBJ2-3	CASGLLTGTDTQYF	TGTGCTAGTGGTTTGCTGACTGGTACAGATACGCAGTATTTT
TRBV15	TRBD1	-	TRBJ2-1	CATSNGGTGGRREQFF	TGTGCCACCAGCAATGGGGGGACAGGGGGCCGGCGTGAGCAGTTCTTC
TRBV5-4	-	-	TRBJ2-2	CASSLAGPYTGELFF	TGTGCCAGCAGCTTGGCCGGTCCTTACACCGGGGAGCTGTTTTTT
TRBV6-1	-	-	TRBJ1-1	CASSFTQGNTEAFF	TGTGCCAGCAGTTTTACGCAGGGGAATACTGAAGCTTTCTTT
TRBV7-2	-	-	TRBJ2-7	CASSLGPERAAYEQYF	TGTGCCAGCAGCTTAGGCCCCGAGCGGGCTGCCTACGAGCAGTACTTC
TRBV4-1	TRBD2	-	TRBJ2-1	CASSQVGTSGGARASHEQFF	TGCGCCAGCAGCCAAGTTGGAACTAGCGGGGGGGCCCGGGCGTCTCATGAGCAGTTCTTC
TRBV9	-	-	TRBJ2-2	CASSVDQLAGELFF	TGTGCCAGCAGCGTAGACCAACTGGCCGGGGAGCTGTTTTTT
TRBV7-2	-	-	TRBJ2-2	CASSLSSVNTGELFF	TGTGCCAGCAGCTTATCCTCGGTGAACACCGGGGAGCTGTTTTTT
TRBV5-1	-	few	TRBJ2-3	CASRAGARADTQYF	TGCGCCAGCAGGGCGGGGGCGAGAGCAGATACGCAGTATTTT
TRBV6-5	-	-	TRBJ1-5	CASSTGTSNQPQHF	TGTGCCAGCAGCACCGGGACAAGCAATCAGCCCCAGCATTTT
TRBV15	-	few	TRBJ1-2	CATSRDPRGSHYGYTF	TGTGCCACCAGCAGAGATCCTAGAGGGTCCCACTATGGCTACACCTTC
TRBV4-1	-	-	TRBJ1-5	CASSQIRNQPQHF	TGCGCCAGCAGCCAAATCCGGAATCAGCCCCAGCATTTT
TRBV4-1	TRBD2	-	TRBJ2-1	CASSQDPAGGNMQFF	TGCGCCAGCAGCCAAGATCCAGCGGGAGGAAATATGCAGTTCTTC
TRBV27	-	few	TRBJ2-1	CASSWAGFSYNEQFF	TGTGCCAGCAGTTGGGCAGGGTTCTCCTACAATGAGCAGTTCTTC
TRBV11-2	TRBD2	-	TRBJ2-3	CASSFLAGGLTDTQYF	TGTGCCAGCAGCTTCCTAGCGGGGGGGTTAACAGATACGCAGTATTTT
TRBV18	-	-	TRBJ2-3	CASSLGGNTNTDTQYF	TGTGCCAGCTCACTTGGCGGGAACACCAACACAGATACGCAGTATTTT
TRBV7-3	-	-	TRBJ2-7	CASSLSTGVGYEQYF	TGTGCCAGCAGCTTATCCACGGGGGTTGGCTACGAGCAGTACTTC
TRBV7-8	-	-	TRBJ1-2	CASSSSTTANYGYTF	TGTGCCAGCAGCTCATCGACGACAGCTAACTATGGCTACACCTTC
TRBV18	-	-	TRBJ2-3	CASSPVAGARDTQYF	TGTGCCAGCTCACCAGTTGCGGGGGCGCGCGATACGCAGTATTTT
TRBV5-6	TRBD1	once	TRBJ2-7	CASSFRQGAFYEQYF	TGTGCCAGCAGCTTTAGGCAGGGGGCCTTCTACGAGCAGTACTTC
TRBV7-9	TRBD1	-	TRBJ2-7	CASSSERSQGARQYF	TGTGCCAGCAGCTCCGAGAGAAGCCAGGGGGCAAGGCAGTACTTC
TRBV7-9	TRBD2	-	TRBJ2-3	CATSGGNTDTQYF	TGTGCCACTAGCGGGGGGAACACAGATACGCAGTATTTT
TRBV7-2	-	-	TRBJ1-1	CASSYRGQPVAEAFF	TGTGCCAGCAGCTATAGGGGCCAGCCAGTGGCTGAAGCTTTCTTT
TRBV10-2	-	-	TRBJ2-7	CASSEGGVYEQYF	TGCGCCAGCAGTGAAGGGGGGGTCTACGAGCAGTACTTC
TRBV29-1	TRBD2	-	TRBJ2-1	CSAKAGGRGNEQFF	TGCAGCGCTAAAGCGGGGGGACGAGGTAATGAGCAGTTCTTC
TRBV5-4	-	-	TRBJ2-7	CASSSLGGRYEQYF	TGTGCCAGCAGCTCGCTTGGAGGGCGCTACGAGCAGTACTTC